The 28 T cell receptor beta chains in this list originate from one sample, sequenced in a study of siplizumab effects on memory and regulatory T cells. Only in-frame clones appear in the TCRdb table, and some are missing; sequencing was by immunoSEQ multiplex PCR. Of around 100,000 clones detected, around 92% appear once; the ten largest clones hold 0.15%. Sequenced input: CD4+ T cells sorted from blood. These receptors all come from a human donor in good health.

This rearrangement joins TRBV4-1 to TRBJ1-1, with a tentative D call TRBD1 (5 bases). Looked up from germline, CDR1 is MGHRA and CDR2 is YSYEKL. CDR3 size: 15 residues. V lost 0 bases, J lost 8 bases, and 16 bases lay in between. Here the CDR3 reads CASSQEGVGDSEAFF. CDR3 in DNA: TGCGCCAGCAGCCAAGAGGGGGTAGGGGACTCCGAAGCTTTCTTT.

The gene calls are TRBV7-3 and TRBJ1-2; 8 nucleotides line up with TRBD1. This CDR3 is 12 amino acids long. The germline V gene encodes CDR1 SGHTA and CDR2 FQGTGA. V was clipped by 9 bases and J by 3 bases; unmatched bases: 3. CDR3 region: CARLTGDYGYTF. CDR3 in DNA: TGTGCCAGACTGACAGGGGACTATGGCTACACCTTC.

The CDR3 nucleotides are TGTGCCAGCAGCTTAGCGGGGGCGACCGGGGAGCTGTTTTTT. It codes for CASSLAGATGELFF. This chain uses TRBV11-2 with TRBJ2-2; D may match TRBD1 or TRBD2 (6 bases each). V was trimmed by 1 base and J by 5 bases, leaving 8 bases between them. Germline CDR1 reads SGHAT; CDR2 reads FQNNGV. This CDR3 spans 14 amino acids.

This chain joins TRBV9 and TRBJ2-5; D might be TRBD1 or TRBD2, each matching 5 bases. V shed 0 bases and J shed 4 bases, with 13 bases lying between them. The CDR3 sequence is 15 residues long. Germline lookup yields CDR1 SGDLS and CDR2 YYNGEE. The chain's CDR3 is CASSVDPAGTETQYF. CDR3 DNA sequence: TGTGCCAGCAGCGTAGACCCCGCAGGGACAGAGACCCAGTACTTC.

The chain combines TRBV5-6 with TRBJ1-3, with D unresolved. This CDR3 has 15 amino acids. The V end was cut by 0 bases, the J end by 4 bases, with 11 bases between. Germline V CDR1 and CDR2: SGHDT, YYEEEE. CDR3: CASSLAQTLGNTIYF. The CDR3, as DNA: TGTGCCAGCAGCTTGGCTCAGACTTTAGGAAACACCATATATTTT.

The rearrangement joins TRBV28 to TRBJ2-7, with 11 bases identical to TRBD1. Germline V gene sequence: CDR1 MDHEN, CDR2 SYDVKM. The CDR3 is made up of 14 amino acids. Trimming took 8 bases from V and 2 from J; bases not matched to a gene: 5. CDR3 sequence (DNA): TGTGCCAGCTGGACGGGACAGGGGGCCTACGAGCAGTACTTC. Protein product: CASWTGQGAYEQYF.

The CDR3 DNA sequence: TGTGCCAGCAGCTTGGGCGGGGCCATGAACACTGAAGCTTTCTTT. Encoded protein: CASSLGGAMNTEAFF. The rearrangement links TRBV5-5 to TRBJ1-1, with D perhaps TRBD1 (5 bases). Trimming took off 0 bases at V and 0 bases at J, with 9 bases between the two ends. Germline V gene lookup returns CDR1 SGHKS and CDR2 YYEKEE (reference sequence). The CDR3 length is 15 residues.

The V call is TRBV10-1, the J call TRBJ1-4, with unresolved D. Per the germline V gene, CDR1 is WNHNN and CDR2 is SYGVQD (reference sequence). The CDR3 totals 13 residues. V shed 3 bases and J shed 4 bases, with 6 bases lying between them. As DNA, the CDR3 is TGCGCCAGCAGTGAACGGAATAATGAAAAACTGTTTTTT. It is translated as CASSERNNEKLFF.

This clone was counted only a few times. V is TRBV7-3 and J is TRBJ2-2; D unclear. There are 13 residues in the CDR3. V lost 5 bases and J 0 bases, leaving 4 bases between the germline ends. The V gene's germline CDR1 is SGHTA and CDR2 FQGTGA. This CDR3 reads CASSRTNTGELFF. CDR3 DNA sequence: TGTGCCAGCAGCCGCACGAACACCGGGGAGCTGTTTTTT. Full variable domain (remainder filled in from reference TRBV7-3 and TRBJ2-2): GAGVSQTPSNKVTEKGKYVELRCDPISGHTALYWYRQSLGQGPEFLIYFQGTGAADDSGLPNDRFFAVRPEGSVSTLKIQRTERGDSAVYLCASSRTNTGELFFGEGSRLTVL.

This rearrangement joins TRBV7-2 to TRBJ2-3; 9 bases map to TRBD2. The germline V gene encodes CDR1 SGHTA and CDR2 FQGNSA. This CDR3 is 15 amino acids long. Losses at the gene ends were 2 bases for V and 4 bases for J; bases not matched to a gene: 4. CDR3 DNA sequence: TGTGCCAGCAGCTTACTAGCGGGAATTGCAGATACGCAGTATTTT. It codes for CASSLLAGIADTQYF.

This chain uses TRBV18 with TRBJ1-1; 12 positions match TRBD1. Germline lookup yields CDR1 KGHSH and CDR2 LQKENI. This CDR3 contains 16 residues. V dropped 4 bases and J dropped 3; count of bases not matched to a gene: 6. Written as DNA, the CDR3 is TGTGCCAGCTCACTTGGGACAGGGGGCGTGTACACTGAAGCTTTCTTT. Translation gives CASSLGTGGVYTEAFF.

Details on this clone: The junction and the germline gene differ at one end; a read error may be behind it. The J gene is TRBJ1-2, the V gene TRBV2, with D perhaps TRBD1 (5 bases). Looked up from germline, CDR1 is SNHLY and CDR2 is FYNNEI. The length of the CDR3 is 13 residues. CDR3 bases: TGTGCCAGCGGTGATGACGGGACTTCAGGCTACACCTTC. This encodes CASGDDGTSGYTF.

This clone appeared a few times. The chain has TRBV6-1 and TRBJ2-4, with 9 bases identical to TRBD1. CDR1 is MNHNS, CDR2 SASEGT, per germline. J gave up 1 base and V 8 bases, and 6 bases lay outside the gene matches. The CDR3 extends over 15 amino acids. CDR3 residues: CASQPGQGAKNIQYF. For the CDR3, the DNA is TGTGCCAGCCAACCGGGACAGGGCGCCAAAAACATTCAGTACTTC.

The J gene is TRBJ1-1, the V gene TRBV5-1; the D gene is possibly TRBD1 (6 bases). The V and J ends lost 4 bases and 5 bases respectively, with 24 bases between them. Germline V gene data show CDR1 as SGHRS and CDR2 as YFSETQ. The CDR3 is made up of 17 amino acids. The DNA for the CDR3 is TGCGCCAGCAGCCCGGGAGACCAAAACAGGGTCGGAACTGAAGCTTTCTTT. Residues: CASSPGDQNRVGTEAFF. The whole variable domain, filled in from reference TRBV5-1 and TRBJ1-1, reads KAGVTQTPRYLIKTRGQQVTLSCSPISGHRSVSWYQQTPGQGLQFLFEYFSETQRNKGNFPGRFSGRQFSNSRSEMNVSTLELGDSALYLCASSPGDQNRVGTEAFFGQGTRLTVV.

The chain is built from TRBV4-1 and TRBJ1-1; 8 bases align to TRBD1. The J segment lost 0 bases and the V segment lost 1 base, leaving 1 base of the junction unmatched. The CDR3 is 15 residues long. Germline V gene sequence: CDR1 MGHRA, CDR2 YSYEKL. This CDR3 reads CASSQGQGMNTEAFF. The CDR3 DNA follows: TGCGCCAGCAGCCAAGGACAGGGGATGAACACTGAAGCTTTCTTT.

The chain combines TRBV9 with TRBJ2-1, with TRBD1 as a possible D gene (7 bases). V gave up 3 bases and J gave up 1 base, with 11 bases separating them. This CDR3 region has 15 residues. The germline CDR1 and CDR2 sequences are SGDLS and YYNGEE. The CDR3 DNA reads as TGTGCCAGCAGCGCCAGGGGGGAGTCCTACAATGAGCAGTTCTTC. Residues: CASSARGESYNEQFF. The complete variable domain, with remaining parts taken from reference TRBV9 and TRBJ2-1, reads DSGVTQTPKHLITATGQRVTLRCSPRSGDLSVYWYQQSLDQGLQFLIQYYNGEERAKGNILERFSAQQFPDLHSELNLSSLELGDSALYFCASSARGESYNEQFFGPGTRLTVL.

The chain couples TRBV28 to TRBJ1-2, with 10 positions matching TRBD1. Trimming cost V 6 bases and J 6 bases; bases outside gene matches: 10. This CDR3 has 15 residues. The germline V gene has CDR1 MDHEN and CDR2 SYDVKM. CDR3 in DNA: TGTGCCAGCAGCCTAACCGGGACAGGGGTCAATGGCTACACCTTC. It yields the protein CASSLTGTGVNGYTF.

This rearrangement joins TRBV19 to TRBJ2-6; no definite D call. The CDR3 consists of 14 residues. CDR1 LNHDA and CDR2 SQIVND come from the germline V gene (reference sequence). Trimming took 7 bases from V and 3 from J, leaving 10 bases between them. The CDR3 nucleotides read TGTGCCAGTAAAAGGTTCGGTGGGGCCAACGTCCTGACTTTC. Protein product: CASKRFGGANVLTF.

The chain employs TRBV7-3 and TRBJ2-5; TRBD2 matches at 14 bases. This CDR3 is built from 17 residues. V shed 5 bases and J 3 bases; nucleotides not matched to a gene: 8. CDR1 SGHTA and CDR2 FQGTGA come from the germline V gene. CDR3 protein: CASSPWGLAGAEETQYF. CDR3 sequence (DNA): TGTGCCAGCAGCCCTTGGGGACTAGCGGGGGCGGAAGAGACCCAGTACTTC.

This chain links TRBV9 with TRBJ1-4; a possible D gene is TRBD1 (5 bases). V lost 3 bases and J 3 bases, leaving 18 bases between the germline ends. This CDR3 comprises 17 residues. Germline V gene sequence: CDR1 SGDLS, CDR2 YYNGEE. In DNA, the CDR3 is TGTGCCAGCAGCGGGGGCCCGGGCCGGGCGGCTAATGAAAAACTGTTTTTT. This encodes CASSGGPGRAANEKLFF.

The V gene is TRBV10-1, the J gene TRBJ2-3, with TRBD2 matching 11 bases. From germline, CDR1 is WNHNN and CDR2 SYGVQD (reference sequence). The CDR3 runs 15 residues. The V and J ends lost 6 bases and 5 bases, in that order; junction bases with no gene match: 7. The CDR3 loop is CASSPEGLAVDTQYF. The DNA of the CDR3 is TGCGCCAGCAGCCCGGAGGGACTAGCGGTAGATACGCAGTATTTT.

The chain recombines TRBV28 with TRBJ1-1; 7 nucleotides line up with TRBD1. The CDR3 extends over 15 amino acids. Germline V CDR1 and CDR2: MDHEN, SYDVKM. V trimming: 5 bases; J trimming: 8 bases; junction bases outside the gene matches: 14. CDR3 nucleotide sequence: TGTGCCAGCAGTATGACATCGACAGGGCGGTTCGAAGCTTTCTTT. Its protein is CASSMTSTGRFEAFF.

V is TRBV11-2 and J is TRBJ1-1; a weak D match, TRBD1 (6 bases). V was trimmed by 2 bases and J by 0 bases, leaving 19 bases between them. The CDR3 is made up of 18 amino acids. In germline, CDR1 is SGHAT, CDR2 FQNNGV. The CDR3 DNA follows: TGTGCCAGCAGCTTAAGGATTCGGACAGATTTCTTGAACACTGAAGCTTTCTTT. Its translation: CASSLRIRTDFLNTEAFF. The full variable domain, rest sourced from reference TRBV11-2 and TRBJ1-1, is EAGVAQSPRYKIIEKRQSVAFWCNPISGHATLYWYQQILGQGPKLLIQFQNNGVVDDSQLPKDRFSAERLKGVDSTLKIQPAKLEDSAVYLCASSLRIRTDFLNTEAFFGQGTRLTVV.

The V call is TRBV7-2, the J call TRBJ2-1; a possible D gene is TRBD2 (7 bases). V was clipped by 2 bases and J by 8 bases, with 13 bases between them. The length of the CDR3 is 14 residues. Germline assignment: CDR1 SGHTA and CDR2 FQGNSA. CDR3 in DNA: TGTGCCAGCAGCTTACTAGGCGGGGGCTATGAGCAGTTCTTC. Its protein product is CASSLLGGGYEQFF.

At least ten counts were recorded for this clone. The rearrangement links TRBV14 to TRBJ1-5; D gene unclear. The V gene's germline CDR1 is SGHDN and CDR2 FVKESK. V gave up 1 base and J gave up 5 bases, with 9 bases separating them. The CDR3 has 14 amino acids. The CDR3 sequence is CASSQGGPHQPQHF. DNA for the CDR3: TGTGCCAGCAGCCAAGGCGGACCCCATCAGCCCCAGCATTTT.

The CDR3 region has the DNA TGTGCCAGCAGCTTGACGGGGGGGGCCTCGGATACGCAGTATTTT. Translation: CASSLTGGASDTQYF. The chain is built from TRBV11-3 and TRBJ2-3, with 8 positions matching TRBD2. Trimming cost V 3 bases and J 6 bases; bases outside gene matches: 8. Looked up from germline, CDR1 is SGHNT and CDR2 is YENEEA. The CDR3 contains 15 residues. The full variable domain, completed using reference TRBV11-3 and TRBJ2-3, is EAGVVQSPRYKIIEKKQPVAFWCNPISGHNTLYWYLQNLGQGPELLIRYENEEAVDDSQLPKDRFSAERLKGVDSTLKIQPAELGDSAVYLCASSLTGGASDTQYFGPGTRLTVL.

V is TRBV10-3 and J is TRBJ2-2, with D possibly being TRBD1 (6 bases). CDR1 and CDR2 from the germline V gene are ENHRY and SYGVKD. CDR3 length equals 16 residues. Trimming removed 6 bases at V and 1 base at J, with 15 bases between. In DNA, the CDR3 is TGTGCCATCAGGGCGGGCGAGGACAGGAACACCGGGGAGCTGTTTTTT. It translates to CAIRAGEDRNTGELFF.

The CDR3 DNA reads as TGTGCCAGCAGTACAACAGGGGGAGTGAGCACTGAAGCTTTCTTT. Amino acid sequence: CASSTTGGVSTEAFF. The V gene is TRBV28, the J gene TRBJ1-1; 8 nucleotides align to TRBD1. V lost 5 bases and J lost 4; bases outside the gene matches: 9. The CDR3 spans 15 residues. Germline values: CDR1 MDHEN, CDR2 SYDVKM.